The clone carrying this T cell receptor beta chain is a singleton in its sample. This entry comes from a study of T cell changes during pregnancy in multiple sclerosis. Per the germline V gene, CDR1 is SGHRS and CDR2 is YFSETQ. The CDR3 has 16 residues. The junction had 8 bases not matched to a gene; V was cut back by 2 bases and J by 0 bases. Here immunoSEQ multiplex PCR was the method, and the copy in TCRdb shows in-frame clones only, minus some. Found here are over 65,000 clones, roughly 94% of them singletons; the top ten hold 0.58%. This rearrangement joins TRBV5-1 to TRBJ2-7; TRBD1 aligns across 7 bases. This sample comprised peripheral blood, obtained in the third trimester of pregnancy. The TCR sequence derives from a female donor with multiple sclerosis, enrolled in a pregnancy study. The CDR3 sequence: CASSFTTGQSSYEQYF. CDR3 coding DNA: TGCGCCAGCAGCTTTACCACGGGACAGAGCTCCTACGAGCAGTACTTC.